This T cell receptor beta chain was sequenced in a study of shared clonotypes between healthy human individuals. The donors were all Caucasian adults (living in Nashville, Tennessee). CD4+ cells underwent separation, giving CD45RA+ naive and CD45RA-negative memory subsets. In germline, CDR1 is MNHEY, CDR2 SMNVEV (reference sequence). The CDR3 totals 18 residues. Trimming cost V 7 bases and J 0 bases; bases outside gene matches: 13. On sorted subsets, replicate PCRs used roughly 190 ng DNA, or 25,000 to 35,000 T cell genomes. TCRdb keeps only in-frame clones here, not all; method: immunoSEQ multiplex PCR. Of about 2.3 million clones listed, roughly 92% are singletons.

Sequencing was done on a sample of naive CD4+ T cells from PBMCs. This sample's subset: CD45RA+ positively selected. The rearrangement joins TRBV27 to TRBJ2-4, with TRBD2 identical over 9 bases. The clonotype comes from a man between 18 and 29 years old in good health. Some clones in this sample may be carry-over from other donors' samples. The CDR3 spells CASTSWGAGGLAKNIQYF. The CDR3 nucleotides are TGTGCCAGCACGTCTTGGGGAGCGGGGGGATTAGCCAAAAACATTCAGTACTTC.